This T cell receptor beta chain was sequenced during a study of shared clonotypes between healthy human individuals. Study-level background: Serving as donors were two women and three men, whose ages spanned 18 to 49. CD4 naive and CD4 memory each took three plates per donor, while CD8 naive took two and CD8 memory one.

Per the authors' pipeline: Filtering differed for immunoSEQ, which gave only junction sequences without quality scores. The repertoire was sequenced with immunoSEQ multiplex PCR; TCRdb's copy has only in-frame clones and lacks some. D and trimming come from the DNA, and the V and J calls and clone size come from that table. The table shows around 2.5 million clones, with more than 85% occurring only once. It was into CD45RA+ naive and CD45RA-negative memory subsets that the CD4+ cells were split. In germline, CDR1 is KGHSH, CDR2 LQKENI. The V segment lost 2 bases and the J segment 7 bases; nucleotides outside the gene matches: 15. The CDR3 consists of 17 residues.

The genes are TRBV18 and TRBJ1-2; 8 nucleotides match TRBD1. This receptor was identified in a man between 18 and 35 years old in good health. Some clones in this sample may be carry-over from other donors' samples. What was sequenced was naive CD4+ T cells from PBMCs. Subset denoted: CD45RA+ positively selected. CDR3 residues: CASSPLVGQGIAVGYTF. CDR3 nucleotides: TGTGCCAGCTCACCATTAGTCGGACAGGGAATCGCAGTTGGCTACACCTTC.